These 28 T cell receptor beta chains share one sample of origin, sequenced in a study of T-cell reconstitution after alpha-beta-depleted transplantation in children. It was with unique molecular identifiers that the TCRbeta library was prepared. MiXCR, applied by TCRdb to the PCR reads, yields one record per CDR3 protein. The sample yields approximately 340,000 distinct CDR3 sequences, over 9% seen once. Here the sequenced sample was PBMCs from the stem cell graft donor, taken from the stem cell graft. These receptors were taken from a human donor who donated a stem cell graft to a child with acute lymphoblastic leukemia.

V and J are TRBV5-1 and TRBJ2-4; D is unclear. The CDR3 spans 15 residues. The germline V gene has CDR1 SGHRS and CDR2 YFSETQ. V lost 0 bases, J lost 2 bases, and 9 bases lay in between. CDR3: CASSLEPRTKNIQYF. The CDR3 nucleotides are TGCGCCAGCAGCTTGGAGCCCCGTACCAAAAACATTCAGTACTTC.

Many counts were recorded for this clonotype. V usage is TRBV29-1 and J usage is TRBJ2-7, with TRBD2 matching over 10 bases. The germline CDR1 and CDR2 sequences are SQVTM and ANQGSEA. The CDR3 spans 12 residues. This chain's CDR3 is CSHLAGAHEQYF. DNA for the CDR3: TGCAGTCATCTAGCGGGAGCTCACGAGCAGTACTTC.

The rearrangement links TRBV20-1 to TRBJ2-3, with D perhaps TRBD2 (6 bases). CDR1 and CDR2 (germline): DFQATT, SNEGSKA (reference sequence). The CDR3 contains 14 residues. V was trimmed by 1 base and J by 1 base, leaving 9 bases between them. CDR3 nucleotides: TGCAGTGCTAGAGGGTGGGGGGGCACAGATACGCAGTATTTT. It specifies CSARGWGGTDTQYF.

There are a few counts of this clonotype. The CDR3 sequence is CASSLGVTSGHEQYF. The CDR3, as DNA: TGCGCCAGCAGCTTGGGGGTCACTAGCGGCCACGAGCAGTACTTC. The J gene is TRBJ2-7, the V gene TRBV5-1, with TRBD2 identical over 8 bases. V lost 0 bases to trimming and J lost 5 bases; unmatched junction nucleotides: 7. Germline V gene data show CDR1 as SGHRS and CDR2 as YFSETQ. This CDR3 has 15 amino acids.

This clonotype has only a few counts. This sequence joins TRBV20-1 and TRBJ2-7; maybe TRBD1 (5 bases). The CDR3 covers 14 residues. Trimming removed 2 bases from V and 2 bases from J, with 13 bases in between. Looked up from germline, CDR1 is DFQATT and CDR2 is SNEGSKA (reference sequence). CDR3 residues: CSARLQVFPYEQYF. DNA for the CDR3: TGCAGTGCTAGATTACAGGTCTTCCCCTACGAGCAGTACTTC.

At least ten counts were recorded for this clonotype. DNA for the CDR3: TGCGCCAGCAGCAGCAGGGGAAACACCGGGGAGCTGTTTTTT. Protein: CASSSRGNTGELFF. This chain links TRBV5-1 with TRBJ2-2, with D perhaps matching TRBD1 (6 bases). Looked up from germline, CDR1 is SGHRS and CDR2 is YFSETQ. The V end lost 4 bases, the J end lost 2 bases, and 9 bases lay between the germline ends. CDR3 length: 14 amino acids.

J is TRBJ2-3 and V is TRBV29-1, with D possibly being TRBD2 (7 bases). Trimming took 3 bases from V and 3 from J, leaving 10 bases between them. Germline lookup yields CDR1 SQVTM and CDR2 ANQGSEA. The CDR3 sequence is 13 residues long. CDR3 bases: TGCAGCGTTGAGGCGGGGGCAACAGATACGCAGTATTTT. Amino acids: CSVEAGATDTQYF.

The chain couples TRBV9 to TRBJ1-1; D possibly corresponds to TRBD1 (6 bases). Germline CDR1 is SGDLS and CDR2 is YYNGEE. Trimming removed 0 bases from V and 5 bases from J, with 17 bases in between. CDR3 length: 16 residues. As DNA, the CDR3 is TGTGCCAGCAGCGTAGTCGGCAGGGGTGCGAGTACTGAAGCTTTCTTT. This encodes CASSVVGRGASTEAFF.

This clonotype occurred a few times. The chain recombines TRBV7-9 with TRBJ2-2; 9 positions match TRBD2. The CDR3 runs to 17 residues. The trim removed 8 bases at V and 0 bases at J, leaving 10 bases unmatched. Germline V gene sequence: CDR1 SEHNR, CDR2 FQNEAQ (reference sequence). CDR3 protein: CASGGIAGVANTGELFF. The CDR3, as DNA: TGTGCCAGCGGGGGGATAGCGGGAGTCGCGAACACCGGGGAGCTGTTTTTT.

This chain joins TRBV12-3 or TRBV12-4 and TRBJ2-5, with 12 nucleotides matching TRBD1. The CDR3 is made up of 16 amino acids. Trimming removed 3 bases from V and 5 bases from J; junction bases left unmatched: 7. Here the CDR3 DNA reads TGTGCCAGCAGTTTTCCGGGACAGGGGGCTGACGAGACCCAGTACTTC. Translated, it gives CASSFPGQGADETQYF.

The gene calls are TRBV28 and TRBJ1-4; tentative D call: TRBD1 (6 bases). The germline CDR1 and CDR2 sequences are MDHEN and SYDVKM. The CDR3 runs 14 residues. Trimming took off 7 bases at V and 3 bases at J, with 12 bases between the two ends. The CDR3 DNA reads as TGTGCCAGCACTACGGGGGCGGCTAATGAAAAACTGTTTTTT. It translates to CASTTGAANEKLFF.

This clonotype occurred a few times. This chain connects TRBV7-6 to TRBJ2-3; maybe TRBD2 (5 bases). V lost 5 bases and J lost 6, with 12 bases in between. The CDR3 is made up of 13 amino acids. From germline, CDR1 is SGHVS and CDR2 FNYEAQ. This CDR3 reads CASSGRGLDTQYF. The CDR3, as DNA: TGTGCCAGCAGCGGCCGCGGGTTGGATACGCAGTATTTT.

This clonotype was picked up a small number of times. This sequence joins TRBV20-1 and TRBJ2-7; the D call may be TRBD1 or TRBD2 (5 bases each). From germline, CDR1 is DFQATT and CDR2 SNEGSKA (reference sequence). The CDR3 totals 15 residues. The germline V and J ends were trimmed by 3 bases and 2 bases, with 17 bases remaining between them. The CDR3 protein is CSARRARGATYEQYF. The CDR3 nucleotides are TGCAGTGCTAGGCGGGCTAGGGGAGCGACCTACGAGCAGTACTTC.

In its sample, this clonotype was seen a few times. The chain recombines TRBV7-8 with TRBJ2-5, with 10 bases that match TRBD2. The CDR3 consists of 16 residues. Germline-derived CDR1 and CDR2 are SGHVS and FQNEAQ. Unmatched junction bases numbered 10, after V lost 3 bases and J lost 6 bases. The CDR3 loop reads CASSFQPTSGIKTQYF. CDR3 nucleotides: TGTGCCAGCAGCTTCCAGCCTACTAGCGGGATAAAGACCCAGTACTTC.

The chain is built from TRBV15 and TRBJ2-1, with 9 bases identical to TRBD2. The germline CDR1 and CDR2 sequences are LNHNV and YYDKDF (reference sequence). V lost 1 base, J lost 5 bases, and 6 bases stayed unmatched. CDR3 length: 16 residues. The CDR3 DNA reads TGTGCCACCAGCAGAGGGGTGCTAGCGGGACACAATGAGCAGTTCTTC. Protein product: CATSRGVLAGHNEQFF.

The chain couples TRBV7-9 to TRBJ2-7, with D possibly matching TRBD1 (6 bases). This CDR3 has 15 residues. V was trimmed by 3 bases and J by 2 bases, leaving 14 bases between them. Germline V CDR1 and CDR2: SEHNR, FQNEAQ (reference sequence). CDR3 sequence (DNA): TGTGCCAGCAGCTTGGACAGCACTCCTACCTACGAGCAGTACTTC. Protein: CASSLDSTPTYEQYF. Full variable domain (rest looked up from reference TRBV7-9 and TRBJ2-7): DTGVSQNPRHKITKRGQNVTFRCDPISEHNRLYWYRQTLGQGPEFLTYFQNEAQLEKSRLLSDRFSAERPKGSFSTLEIQRTEQGDSAMYLCASSLDSTPTYEQYFGPGTRLTVT.

The V call is TRBV10-1, the J call TRBJ2-2; 11 positions agree with TRBD2. CDR3 length: 16 amino acids. Germline loops: CDR1 WNHNN, CDR2 SYGVQD (reference sequence). The J segment lost 3 bases and the V segment lost 5 bases, leaving 5 bases of the junction unmatched. The CDR3 loop is CASSNGLAGDTGELFF. The CDR3 DNA follows: TGCGCCAGCAGTAACGGACTAGCGGGCGACACCGGGGAGCTGTTTTTT.

This clonotype showed up many times. The chain joins TRBV4-1 to TRBJ2-3, with D possibly matching TRBD1 (5 bases). This CDR3 region has 14 residues. V was shortened by 6 bases and J by 4 bases, with 14 bases between the two germline ends. Germline assignment: CDR1 MGHRA and CDR2 YSYEKL. The CDR3 region has the DNA TGCGCCAGCAGTTTGGGCAGGGATCCAGATACGCAGTATTTT. Translation: CASSLGRDPDTQYF.

This clonotype came up many times. The chain carries TRBV24-1 and TRBJ2-2; no clear D. The CDR3 covers 16 residues. Germline-derived CDR1 and CDR2 are KGHDR and SFDVKD. Trimming took 0 bases from V and 7 from J, leaving 14 bases between them. CDR3 residues: CATSDLPTRLNGELFF. The CDR3 bases are TGTGCCACCAGTGATTTGCCTACCCGGCTCAACGGGGAGCTGTTTTTT.

This clonotype was found many times. The rearrangement uses TRBV4-1 and TRBJ2-7; no clear D gene. The CDR3 extends over 14 amino acids. V gave up 3 bases and J gave up 3 bases, with 12 bases separating them. Germline CDR1 and CDR2: MGHRA and YSYEKL. This CDR3 is CASSQGNSDYEQYF. The CDR3 bases are TGCGCCAGCAGCCAGGGGAATTCGGACTACGAGCAGTACTTC.

This clonotype was picked up many times. This chain links TRBV7-8 with TRBJ2-1, with D possibly matching TRBD2 (6 bases). Germline CDR1 and CDR2: SGHVS and FQNEAQ. The CDR3 has 16 residues. V shed 4 bases and J shed 0 bases, with 13 bases lying between them. The CDR3 nucleotides are TGTGCCAGCAGCTGGGTTAACGGGAGCTCCTACAATGAGCAGTTCTTC. It codes for CASSWVNGSSYNEQFF.

This clonotype was counted between two and nine times. This sequence joins TRBV15 and TRBJ2-3; 10 bases line up with TRBD2. Germline assignment: CDR1 LNHNV and CDR2 YYDKDF (reference sequence). This CDR3 region has 17 residues. Trimming removed 3 bases from V and 4 bases from J; junction bases left unmatched: 10. CDR3 bases: TGTGCCACCAGCAGCAATCTAGCGGGAGAACGATCAGATACGCAGTATTTT. It specifies CATSSNLAGERSDTQYF.

This chain connects TRBV7-2 to TRBJ2-1, with 11 bases fitting TRBD2. CDR1 and CDR2 from the germline V gene are SGHTA and FQGNSA. V trimming: 5 bases; J trimming: 7 bases; junction bases outside the gene matches: 7. The CDR3 totals 15 residues. The CDR3 DNA follows: TGTGCCAGCAGCGTCCTAGCGGGAGGCGGTAATGAGCAGTTCTTC. As protein: CASSVLAGGGNEQFF. Together with reference TRBV7-2 and TRBJ2-1, the CDR3 gives the full variable domain: GAGVSQSPSNKVTEKGKDVELRCDPISGHTALYWYRQSLGQGLEFLIYFQGNSAPDKSGLPSDRFSAERTGGSVSTLTIQRTQQEDSAVYLCASSVLAGGGNEQFFGPGTRLTVL.

This clonotype was seen a handful of times. The V and J genes are TRBV5-1 and TRBJ1-4; 9 bases are a match to TRBD1. The CDR3 has 13 residues. Germline CDR1 is SGHRS and CDR2 is YFSETQ. With 6 bases clipped from V and 8 bases from J, the junction kept 5 bases outside the gene matches. The CDR3 coding sequence is TGCGCCAGCACCGGGACAGGGCGAGAAAAACTGTTTTTT. Translated, it gives CASTGTGREKLFF.

Ten or more counts support this clonotype. V usage is TRBV7-8 and J usage is TRBJ2-7; 9 bases match TRBD1. The CDR3 has 13 residues. V shed 4 bases, J shed 6 bases, and the junction held 4 bases outside the gene matches. Germline V gene lookup returns CDR1 SGHVS and CDR2 FQNEAQ. In DNA form, the CDR3 reads TGTGCCAGCAGCTCGGACAGGGGCGGCGAGCAGTACTTC. Translated: CASSSDRGGEQYF.

This clonotype has just a few counts. This chain joins TRBV20-1 and TRBJ1-5; D uncertain. This CDR3 contains 14 residues. V was shortened by 4 bases and J by 0 bases, with 10 bases between the two germline ends. The germline gives CDR1 DFQATT, CDR2 SNEGSKA (reference sequence). CDR3 sequence: CSANTLLSNQPQHF. The CDR3 DNA sequence: TGCAGTGCTAACACCTTACTTAGCAATCAGCCCCAGCATTTT.

V and J are TRBV5-1 and TRBJ2-1; tentatively, D is TRBD1 (6 bases). From germline, CDR1 is SGHRS and CDR2 YFSETQ. The CDR3 consists of 14 residues. V lost 2 bases to trimming and J lost 9 bases, with 15 bases between them. CDR3 loop: CASSFPGELLEQFF. The CDR3 DNA follows: TGCGCCAGCAGCTTCCCAGGGGAACTTCTTGAGCAGTTCTTC.

This clonotype was observed a few times. V usage is TRBV7-9 and J usage is TRBJ2-1; D is possibly TRBD1 (6 bases). The CDR3 runs to 16 residues. Germline values: CDR1 SEHNR, CDR2 FQNEAQ (reference sequence). Trimming removed 5 bases at V and 0 bases at J, with 14 bases between. CDR3 sequence (DNA): TGTGCCAGCAGCCGAAGGGACACGAGCTCCTACAATGAGCAGTTCTTC. Amino acid sequence: CASSRRDTSSYNEQFF.